This TCR beta chain derives from a study of blood T cell repertoires in COVID-19. Study at large: Acute and convalescent COVID-19 specimens originated in the United States, Italy and Spain. T cells, B-cell-depleted T cells, or PBMCs provided the cDNA or gDNA that served as material.

This clone showed up just once. Enrolled during active infection, Seattle patients were then followed longitudinally. Authors' methods: Reference gene primers were amplified, and this amplification served to estimate nucleated cell counts. Clones were sequenced by immunoSEQ multiplex PCR, and TCRdb holds only the in-frame ones, with some missing. V, J and clone size were drawn from that table, and D and trimming were deduced from the DNA. The data hold 15,000 to 20,000 clones, with approximately 80% observed a single time. Material: peripheral blood. The sequence derives from a man between 65 and 85 years old with COVID-19, enrolled during active disease.

This chain's CDR3 is CASTVRTDSYGYTF. CDR3 nucleotide sequence: TGCGCCAGCACGGTTAGGACAGATTCATATGGCTACACCTTC. The chain recombines TRBV5-1 with TRBJ1-2, with TRBD1 as a possible D gene (6 bases). V shed 6 bases and J shed 5 bases, with 17 bases lying between them. The CDR3 length is 14 residues. Germline CDR1 and CDR2: SGHRS and YFSETQ.